Sequencing of this T cell receptor beta chain was carried out in a study of CD8 T cells in ankylosing spondylitis. TCRdb re-called the 5' RACE reads through MiXCR, storing one row per CDR3 protein. The repertoire includes 750,000 to 850,000 distinct CDR3 sequences, approximately 12% of them detected once, and approximately 0.46% sits in the top ten. The trim removed 4 bases at V and 2 bases at J, leaving 4 bases unmatched. The CDR3 is 14 amino acids. Germline V gene data show CDR1 as LGHDT and CDR2 as YNNKEL (reference sequence). Study-wide points: Among TCR beta sequences, a motif of under ten highly homologous variants appeared characteristic of ankylosing spondylitis blood.

This clonotype was seen only a few times. As yet, its antigen is unknown. The J gene is TRBJ2-5, the V gene TRBV3-1, with 7 bases identical to TRBD1. The TCR was taken from a male donor with ankylosing spondylitis. The specimen sequenced was blood, either unsorted or a sorted T cell fraction (not recorded which). The CDR3 nucleotides are TGTGCCAGCAGCCGGTGGGACAGACAAGAGACCCAGTACTTC. It yields the protein CASSRWDRQETQYF.